The 15 T cell receptor beta chains below come from one sample, sequenced in a study of blood T cell repertoires in COVID-19. TCRdb's table, derived via immunoSEQ multiplex PCR, lists solely in-frame clones and lacks some. This sample has 250,000 or so clones, with approximately 82% found just once. The sequencing input was peripheral blood. These receptors all stem from a woman older than 75 with acute or convalescent COVID-19.

This sequence joins TRBV4-3 and TRBJ1-1; no clear D. Looked up from germline, CDR1 is LGHNA and CDR2 is YSLEER. CDR3 length: 20 residues. V lost 3 bases and J lost 1, with 27 bases in between. The CDR3 is CASSHLWAGVAGSRNTEAFF. The CDR3 DNA reads as TGCGCCAGCAGCCATCTCTGGGCCGGGGTTGCTGGGAGCCGGAACACTGAAGCTTTCTTT.

The chain employs TRBV9 and TRBJ1-2, with TRBD1 identical over 10 bases. Per the germline V gene, CDR1 is SGDLS and CDR2 is YYNGEE. This CDR3 contains 16 residues. The J segment lost 3 bases and the V segment lost 5 bases, leaving 10 bases of the junction unmatched. DNA of the CDR3: TGTGCCAGCAGACAACAGTGGACAGGGGGGGACTATGGCTACACCTTC. It is translated as CASRQQWTGGDYGYTF.

The chain has TRBV10-3 and TRBJ2-6; 9 bases map to TRBD1. The CDR3 covers 15 residues. Germline V gene sequence: CDR1 ENHRY, CDR2 SYGVKD. V was clipped by 9 bases and J by 1 base; unmatched bases: 4. CDR3 bases: TGTGCCATAGGACAGGGGCTATCTGGGGCCAACGTCCTGACTTTC. Translation gives CAIGQGLSGANVLTF.

J is TRBJ2-5 and V is TRBV7-2; no definite D call. This CDR3 comprises 14 residues. Germline loops: CDR1 SGHTA, CDR2 FQGNSA. V was cut by 2 bases and J by 2 bases, with 9 bases left in between. As DNA, the CDR3 is TGTGCCAGCAGCTTAAGGTTCGGGCAAGAGACCCAGTACTTC. Translation gives CASSLRFGQETQYF.

The rearrangement links TRBV3-1 (or the pseudogene TRBV3-2) to TRBJ2-4; D may be TRBD2 (5 bases). Germline CDR1 is LGHDT and CDR2 is YNNKEL (reference sequence). Between the trimmed V and J ends, which lost 3 bases and 0 bases, there was a span of 12 bases. The CDR3 spans 16 residues. The CDR3 is CASSHWDRGAKNIQYF. For the CDR3, the DNA is TGTGCCAGCAGCCACTGGGATCGGGGAGCCAAAAACATTCAGTACTTC.

The chain couples TRBV19 to TRBJ1-5; a possible D gene is TRBD1 (6 bases). Germline V gene lookup returns CDR1 LNHDA and CDR2 SQIVND (reference sequence). Trimming stripped 0 bases from V and 0 bases from J, with 12 bases between. The CDR3 loop spans 17 amino acids. The CDR3 DNA is TGTGCCAGTAGTATAGATTCCAGGACAGCTAGCAATCAGCCCCAGCATTTT. It yields the protein CASSIDSRTASNQPQHF.

Only a few counts were recorded for this clone. This chain links TRBV30 with TRBJ1-1, with 7 bases lining up with TRBD1. Germline trimming cut 3 bases from V and 6 bases from J; bases unmatched to any gene: 10. Germline CDR1 and CDR2: GTSNPN and SVGIG (reference sequence). This CDR3 is 14 amino acids long. The CDR3 loop is CAWRKQGLGAEAFF. The CDR3 DNA reads TGTGCCTGGAGGAAACAGGGGCTCGGGGCTGAAGCTTTCTTT.

As to this clone: Other DNA variants within this sample encode the same CDR3. V usage is TRBV5-4 and J usage is TRBJ2-1; 7 nucleotides agree with TRBD2. The CDR3 is made up of 15 amino acids. Per germline, CDR1 SGHNT and CDR2 YYREEE (reference sequence). Unmatched junction bases numbered 4, after V lost 4 bases and J lost 0 bases. Here the CDR3 DNA reads TGTGCCAGCAGCCCACCGGGGGGCTCCTACAATGAGCAGTTCTTC. This gives the protein CASSPPGGSYNEQFF.

The chain combines TRBV24-1 with TRBJ1-2, with no clear D. Trimming removed 5 bases from V and 0 bases from J, with 9 bases in between. Germline V CDR1 and CDR2: KGHDR, SFDVKD. CDR3 size: 14 residues. Written as DNA, the CDR3 is TGTGCCACCAGTGCCCGAAGAGCTAACTATGGCTACACCTTC. It specifies CATSARRANYGYTF.

J is TRBJ1-1 and V is TRBV18; no definite D call. Germline-derived CDR1 and CDR2 are KGHSH and LQKENI. Trimming took off 2 bases at V and 5 bases at J, with 12 bases between the two ends. The CDR3 runs 14 residues. Written as DNA, the CDR3 is TGTGCCAGCTCACCAGTCGGGGTGGGGACTGAAGCTTTCTTT. Its protein product is CASSPVGVGTEAFF. Together with reference TRBV18 and TRBJ1-1, the CDR3 gives the full variable domain: NAGVMQNPRHLVRRRGQEARLRCSPMKGHSHVYWYRQLPEEGLKFMVYLQKENIIDESGMPKERFSAEFPKEGPSILRIQQVVRGDSAAYFCASSPVGVGTEAFFGQGTRLTVV.

The chain employs TRBV3-1 (or the pseudogene TRBV3-2) and TRBJ2-1; TRBD2 might be the D (5 bases). CDR3 length: 12 residues. Trimming took 4 bases from V and 6 from J, leaving 7 bases between them. The germline V gene has CDR1 LGHDT and CDR2 YNNKEL (reference sequence). CDR3 loop: CASSPGGNEQFF. The CDR3 region has the DNA TGTGCCAGCAGCCCCGGAGGCAATGAGCAGTTCTTC.

The rearrangement joins TRBV20-1 to TRBJ2-7; D perhaps matches TRBD2 (6 bases). Germline V lookup: CDR1 DFQATT, CDR2 SNEGSKA (reference sequence). The CDR3 runs to 11 residues. V was clipped by 7 bases and J by 7 bases, with 14 bases between them. The CDR3 nucleotides are TGCAGTGTTGCCACGGGGAGGGAGCAGTACTTC. Its translation is CSVATGREQYF.

The chain couples TRBV18 to TRBJ2-7; a weak D match, TRBD1 (5 bases). CDR3 size: 15 residues. Between the trimmed V and J ends, which lost 0 bases and 2 bases, there was a span of 11 bases. The germline V gene has CDR1 KGHSH and CDR2 LQKENI. The CDR3 DNA reads TGTGCCAGCTCACCACCTAGCTCAGGGACCTACGAGCAGTACTTC. This encodes CASSPPSSGTYEQYF.

A remark on this clone: Other DNA sequences in this sample translate to the same CDR3. The rearrangement links TRBV5-1 to TRBJ2-1, with D perhaps matching TRBD2 (6 bases). The CDR3 sequence is 14 residues long. Germline assignment: CDR1 SGHRS and CDR2 YFSETQ. The germline V and J ends were trimmed by 0 bases and 3 bases, with 7 bases remaining between them. The DNA for the CDR3 is TGCGCCAGCAGCTTGGGCGGGGTCTACAATGAGCAGTTCTTC. Its translation is CASSLGGVYNEQFF.

The rearrangement joins TRBV28 to TRBJ2-1; D uncertain. Trimming shortened V by 3 bases and J by 7 bases, and 25 bases separated the two germline ends. Germline V gene data show CDR1 as MDHEN and CDR2 as SYDVKM. CDR3 size: 18 residues. CDR3 sequence reads: CASSFTAALLAFPNEQFF. The CDR3, as DNA: TGTGCCAGCAGTTTTACAGCAGCCCTTTTGGCGTTCCCGAATGAGCAGTTCTTC.